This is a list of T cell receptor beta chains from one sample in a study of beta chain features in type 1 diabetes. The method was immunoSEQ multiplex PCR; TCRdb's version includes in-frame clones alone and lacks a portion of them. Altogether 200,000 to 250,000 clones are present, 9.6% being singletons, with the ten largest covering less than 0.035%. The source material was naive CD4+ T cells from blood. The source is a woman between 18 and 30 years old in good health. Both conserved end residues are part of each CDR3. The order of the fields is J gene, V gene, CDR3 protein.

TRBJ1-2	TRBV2	CASRGALYPYGYTF
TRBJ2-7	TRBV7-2	CASSFDRGSSYEQYF
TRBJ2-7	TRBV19	CASSIVDRGRNEQYF
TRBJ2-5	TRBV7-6	CASSPESKETQYF
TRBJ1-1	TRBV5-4	CASSLPGREITEAFF
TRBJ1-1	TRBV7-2	CASSFRQNTEAFF
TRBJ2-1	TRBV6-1	CASGEGYNEQFF
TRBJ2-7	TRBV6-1	CASRTSGTYEQYF
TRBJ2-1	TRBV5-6	CASSLIQYNEQFF
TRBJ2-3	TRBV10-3	CAISGTSGGGTQYF
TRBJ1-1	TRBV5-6	CASSTGQGNTEAFF
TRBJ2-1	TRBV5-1	CASRGQGGDFIRLNEQFF
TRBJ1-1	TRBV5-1	CASSDQGGDTEAFF
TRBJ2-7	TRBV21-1	CASTKGQEIFYEQYF
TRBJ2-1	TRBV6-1	CASSATSRGPFF
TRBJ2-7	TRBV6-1	CASSEARSRGYEQYF
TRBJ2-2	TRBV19	CASMVQGFTGELFF
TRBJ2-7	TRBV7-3	CASSLGTSGANEQYF
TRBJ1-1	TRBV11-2	CASSLGVRGPTEAFF
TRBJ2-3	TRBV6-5	CASSYLAGADTQYF
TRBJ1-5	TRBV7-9	CASSLEGQGNQPQHF
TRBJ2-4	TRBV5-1	CASSDGGSGDIQYF
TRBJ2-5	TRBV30	CASRKPIEETQYF
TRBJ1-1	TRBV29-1	CSVRTGGTEAFF
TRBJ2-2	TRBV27	CASKTVRNTGELFF
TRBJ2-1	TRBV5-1	CASSFGLAATSSYNEQFF
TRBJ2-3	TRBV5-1	CASSWSGQGVGGTDTQYF
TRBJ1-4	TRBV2	CASTTVPSEKLFF
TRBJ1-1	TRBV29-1	CSGLTGRTEAFF
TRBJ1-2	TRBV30	CAWRTGGGYTF
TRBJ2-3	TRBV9	CASSVPGPGGADTQYF
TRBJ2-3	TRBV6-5	CASSYLTGGGTDTQYF
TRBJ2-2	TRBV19	CASIRTGPNTGELFF
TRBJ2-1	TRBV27	CASTDRTGGSHNEQFF
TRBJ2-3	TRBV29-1	CSVEGGIKTDTQYF
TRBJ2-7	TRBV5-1	CASSSSTSGNYEQYF
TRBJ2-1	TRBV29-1	CSVGTGGPSYNEQFF
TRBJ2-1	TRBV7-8	CASLRLAGSNEQFF
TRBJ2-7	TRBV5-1	CASIPSAGGDEQYF
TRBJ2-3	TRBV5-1	CASSSQREWSTQYF
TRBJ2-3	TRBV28	CASSLGRRTSSTDTQYF
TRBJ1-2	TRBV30	CAWTGEGAKGYTF
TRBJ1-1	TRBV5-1	CASSLFSGDTEAFF
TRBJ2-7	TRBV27	CASRAFGRDEQYF
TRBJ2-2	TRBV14	CASSQQGAETGELFF
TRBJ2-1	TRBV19	CASSIGGRFNEQFF
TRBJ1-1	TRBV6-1	CASRFRGGDTEAFF
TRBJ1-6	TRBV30	CAWRSQGDSPLHF
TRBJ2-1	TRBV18	CASSPPAGTGKRDEQFF
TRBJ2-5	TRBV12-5	CASGPRGLETQYF
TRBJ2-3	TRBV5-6	CASSLGPKTRVWTDTQYF
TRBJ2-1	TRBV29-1	CSAVLAGGLRDEQFF
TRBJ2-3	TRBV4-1	CASTVGGRTGVTDTQYF